What follows are 30 T cell receptor beta chains derived from one specimen sequenced in a study of regulatory T cells in long-lasting Graves disease. Building of the TCR beta libraries involved iRepertoire HTBI primers and Arm-PCR of CDR3 regions. TCRdb reprocessed the multiplex PCR reads via MiXCR and lists one record per CDR3 protein. The sample holds around 450,000 distinct CDR3 sequences, 15% to 20% seen once. The time point is: newly diagnosed GD, antithyroid drugs for less than 3 months. Construction of the TCR library relied on RNA isolated from PBMCs. These data also formed part of another study, on T cells in Graves' hyperthyroidism and ophthalmopathy.

Sequencing was performed on peripheral blood mononuclear cells (PBMCs), taken at new diagnosis, from a patient treated with antithyroid drugs. Source of these receptors: a man between 35 and 55 years old with Graves disease.

The table lists this clonotype with many counts. The CDR3 is CASSQGGTYGYTF. The CDR3, as DNA: TGTGCCAGCAGCCAAGGAGGAACCTATGGCTACACCTTC. This chain joins TRBV3-1 and TRBJ1-2; D uncertain. The germline CDR1 and CDR2 sequences are LGHDT and YNNKEL (reference sequence). The CDR3 is made up of 13 amino acids. V gave up 1 base and J gave up 4 bases, with 7 bases separating them.

This clonotype was seen repeatedly, ten times or more. The chain is built from TRBV7-9 and TRBJ1-4; the match to TRBD1 covers 7 bases. The V and J ends lost 3 bases and 4 bases, in that order; junction bases with no gene match: 5. CDR3 length: 15 amino acids. Germline assignment: CDR1 SEHNR and CDR2 FQNEAQ (reference sequence). The CDR3 sequence: CASSFDRVLNEKLFF. The CDR3 bases are TGTGCCAGCAGCTTCGACAGGGTTCTTAATGAAAAACTGTTTTTT. The whole variable domain, filled in from reference TRBV7-9 and TRBJ1-4, reads DTGVSQNPRHKITKRGQNVTFRCDPISEHNRLYWYRQTLGQGPEFLTYFQNEAQLEKSRLLSDRFSAERPKGSFSTLEIQRTEQGDSAMYLCASSFDRVLNEKLFFGSGTQLSVL.

The chain links TRBV6-8 to TRBJ2-3, with 12 nucleotides matching TRBD2. Germline-derived CDR1 and CDR2 are MNHGY and SAAAGT. The CDR3 contains 16 residues. The ends lost 0 bases at V and 6 bases at J; junction bases unmatched: 4. CDR3 nucleotide sequence: TGTGCCAGCAGTTACTCGAGACTAGCGGGAGTCGATACGCAGTATTTT. Amino acids: CASSYSRLAGVDTQYF.

This clonotype has a count of ten or more. This chain joins TRBV11-3 and TRBJ2-1; D gene ambiguous. The CDR3 is 14 amino acids. The germline V gene has CDR1 SGHNT and CDR2 YENEEA. Between the trimmed V and J ends, which lost 3 bases and 2 bases, there was a span of 8 bases. CDR3 residues: CASSFSSAYNEQFF. DNA for the CDR3: TGTGCCAGCAGCTTTTCATCGGCCTACAATGAGCAGTTCTTC.

This clonotype turned up a few times. The rearrangement joins TRBV7-3 to TRBJ1-2; D gene unclear. The CDR3 totals 14 residues. From germline, CDR1 is SGHTA and CDR2 FQGTGA. With 0 bases removed from V and 4 bases from J, the gap between germline ends came to 9 bases. The CDR3 DNA follows: TGTGCCAGCAGCTTAACAGGGAAATCCTATGGCTACACCTTC. Protein: CASSLTGKSYGYTF.

At least ten counts were recorded for this clonotype. J is TRBJ2-7 and V is TRBV2; 10 bases are a match to TRBD1. Germline V gene data show CDR1 as SNHLY and CDR2 as FYNNEI. The CDR3 is 12 residues long. V lost 2 bases and J lost 12; bases outside the gene matches: 4. The CDR3 region is CASSEQGTGAYF. DNA of the CDR3: TGTGCCAGCAGTGAACAGGGGACAGGGGCGTACTTC.

This clonotype was recorded at least ten times. This chain connects TRBV6-2 or TRBV6-3 to TRBJ2-7, with 9 positions matching TRBD2. This CDR3 has 15 residues. Germline V gene sequence: CDR1 MNHEY, CDR2 SVGEGT. With 0 bases clipped from V and 2 bases from J, the junction kept 2 bases outside the gene matches. CDR3 loop: CASSYSIAGAYEQYF. In nucleotides, the CDR3 is TGTGCCAGCAGTTACTCGATAGCGGGAGCCTACGAGCAGTACTTC.

V usage is TRBV19 and J usage is TRBJ2-2, with D perhaps assigned TRBD1 or TRBD2 (5 bases each). This CDR3 contains 16 residues. V lost 8 bases and J 6 bases, leaving 22 bases between the germline ends. Germline loops: CDR1 LNHDA, CDR2 SQIVND (reference sequence). CDR3 amino acids: CASSKPGTLFAGELFF. CDR3 in DNA: TGTGCCAGTTCTAAGCCCGGGACCCTTTTTGCCGGGGAGCTGTTTTTT. Combining the CDR3 with reference TRBV19 and TRBJ2-2 gives the whole variable domain DGGITQSPKYLFRKEGQNVTLSCEQNLNHDAMYWYRQDPGQGLRLIYYSQIVNDFQKGDIAEGYSVSREKKESFPLTVTSAQKNPTAFYLCASSKPGTLFAGELFFGEGSRLTVL.

Concerning this clonotype: A single base separates this from a much larger clone, so it may be a read error. The chain carries TRBV12-3 or TRBV12-4 and TRBJ2-3; D might be TRBD2 (5 bases). The CDR3 has 16 residues. The DNA for the CDR3 is TGTGCCAGCAGACCTAGAGGGAGCGGACTCACAGATACGCGGTATTTT. The encoded protein is CASRPRGSGLTDTRYF.

The V and J genes are TRBV3-1 and TRBJ1-5; no clear D. This CDR3 has 16 residues. Trimming stripped 5 bases from V and 3 bases from J, with 17 bases between. The germline gives CDR1 LGHDT, CDR2 YNNKEL (reference sequence). The CDR3 coding sequence is TGTGCCAGCAGCTTGGGCAGGAGCGGGAACAATCAGCCCCAGCATTTT. Translating it yields CASSLGRSGNNQPQHF.

This clonotype was recorded only once. The chain uses TRBV7-3 and TRBJ1-2; D is unresolved. V shed 1 base and J shed 13 bases, with 16 bases lying between them. The CDR3 is made up of 13 amino acids. Germline CDR1 reads SGHTA; CDR2 reads FQGTGA. The CDR3 coding sequence is TGTGCCAGCAGCTTAAAGCGCGACACCCAACTCACCTTC. It specifies CASSLKRDTQLTF.

This clonotype was recorded many times. The chain uses TRBV11-2 and TRBJ2-1; D remains ambiguous. Germline CDR1 reads SGHAT; CDR2 reads FQNNGV. This CDR3 comprises 12 residues. The germline V and J ends were trimmed by 2 bases and 8 bases, with 7 bases remaining between them. The CDR3 reads CASSLWNYEQFF. CDR3 DNA sequence: TGTGCCAGCAGCTTATGGAACTATGAGCAGTTCTTC.

This clonotype has a count of ten or more. The chain joins TRBV5-1 to TRBJ2-7; 7 positions match TRBD1. There are 15 residues in the CDR3. Germline CDR1 is SGHRS and CDR2 is YFSETQ. J lost 2 bases, V lost 3 bases, and 8 bases had no gene match. The CDR3 here is CASSSHRDRAYEQYF. For the CDR3, the DNA is TGCGCCAGCAGCTCACATAGGGACAGAGCCTACGAGCAGTACTTC.

V gene TRBV7-8 combines with J gene TRBJ2-2; the D is unclear. Per the germline V gene, CDR1 is SGHVS and CDR2 is FQNEAQ. The CDR3 is 16 residues long. V was trimmed by 5 bases and J by 0 bases, leaving 13 bases between them. CDR3 nucleotides: TGTGCCAGCAGCCCATTAATCGAGTCGAACACCGGGGAGCTGTTTTTT. Translated, it gives CASSPLIESNTGELFF. Full variable domain (outside the CDR3, taken from reference TRBV7-8 and TRBJ2-2): GAGVSQSPRYKVAKRGQDVALRCDPISGHVSLFWYQQALGQGPEFLTYFQNEAQLDKSGLPSDRFFAERPEGSVSTLKIQRTQQEDSAVYLCASSPLIESNTGELFFGEGSRLTVL.

The J gene is TRBJ2-7, the V gene TRBV30; possible D gene TRBD2, 6 bases. The germline CDR1 and CDR2 sequences are GTSNPN and SVGIG (reference sequence). CDR3 length equals 14 residues. The V and J ends lost 5 bases and 0 bases respectively, with 14 bases between them. The CDR3 loop is CAWGDWGSSYEQYF. The CDR3 region has the DNA TGTGCCTGGGGGGACTGGGGGAGCTCCTACGAGCAGTACTTC.

This clonotype has just a few counts. The chain has TRBV19 and TRBJ2-1; 13 bases line up with TRBD2. Germline CDR1 and CDR2: LNHDA and SQIVND (reference sequence). This CDR3 region has 14 residues. CDR3: CASSGLAGVGEQFF. DNA for the CDR3: TGTGCATCGAGTGGACTAGCGGGAGTAGGGGAGCAGTTCTTC.

This clonotype was counted only a few times. The V call is TRBV29-1, the J call TRBJ2-2; 16 bases fit TRBD2. This CDR3 has 15 amino acids. Germline V gene lookup returns CDR1 SQVTM and CDR2 ANQGSEA. V dropped 4 bases and J dropped 9; count of bases not matched to a gene: 5. The DNA of the CDR3 is TGCAGCGTTGCGGGACTAGCGGGAGGGCCGAGGGAGCTGTTTTTT. This codes for CSVAGLAGGPRELFF.

Only a few counts were recorded for this clonotype. The J gene is TRBJ2-2, the V gene TRBV28; D may be TRBD2 (6 bases). The length of the CDR3 is 13 residues. Trimming stripped 5 bases from V and 8 bases from J, with 12 bases between. CDR1 is MDHEN and CDR2 is SYDVKM in the germline V gene. CDR3 in DNA: TGTGCCAGCAGTGGACTAATCTCAGGGGAGCTGTTTTTT. Translation gives CASSGLISGELFF.

This clonotype was counted many times. J is TRBJ1-2 and V is TRBV6-5; D possibly corresponds to TRBD1 (6 bases). There are 14 residues in the CDR3. Germline-derived CDR1 and CDR2 are MNHEY and SVGAGI. The germline V and J ends were trimmed by 2 bases and 3 bases, with 10 bases remaining between them. CDR3 nucleotides: TGTGCCAGCAGTTACCGAGGGGGGGACTATGGCTACACCTTC. As protein: CASSYRGGDYGYTF.

This clonotype showed up just a few times. V and J are TRBV30 and TRBJ2-4; D unclear. The CDR3 loop spans 20 amino acids. Trimming pared 3 bases from V and 7 bases from J, leaving 34 bases between. In germline, CDR1 is GTSNPN, CDR2 SVGIG (reference sequence). Here the CDR3 DNA reads TGTGCCTGGAGCGGAACGTTTGGTGCAGGCTCAATCGGTACAGTCAACATTCAGTACTTC. It yields the protein CAWSGTFGAGSIGTVNIQYF.

This clonotype was counted a few times. The chain joins TRBV2 to TRBJ2-5, with 7 bases lining up with TRBD2. CDR3 length: 10 residues. V was pared by 11 bases and J by 5 bases, with 2 bases of the junction left unmatched. Germline CDR1 and CDR2: SNHLY and FYNNEI. The CDR3 DNA is TGTGCCGCCGGGAGGGAGACCCAGTACTTC. Its protein product is CAAGRETQYF.

V usage is TRBV27 and J usage is TRBJ1-2, with D possibly TRBD1 on 5 matching bases. Per germline, CDR1 MNHEY and CDR2 SMNVEV (reference sequence). Trimming cost V 6 bases and J 6 bases, with 14 bases left between them. CDR3 length: 13 amino acids. The CDR3 spells CASSPARAHGYTF. In DNA, the CDR3 is TGTGCCAGCAGCCCCGCCAGGGCCCATGGCTACACCTTC.

This clonotype has just a few counts. A much larger clone differs by one base, so this may be a read error. The chain has TRBV7-6 and TRBJ1-1, with 7 bases lining up with TRBD1. In germline, CDR1 is SGHVS, CDR2 FNYEAQ. J lost 2 bases, V lost 4 bases, and 7 bases had no gene match. This CDR3 is built from 15 residues. In DNA, the CDR3 is TGTGCCAGCAGCTCTGGACAGGAGGCAAACACTGAAGCTTTCTTT. Its translation is CASSSGQEANTEAFF. The variable domain in full, with the rest retrieved from reference TRBV7-6 and TRBJ1-1, is GAGVSQSPRYKVTKRGQDVALRCDPISGHVSLYWYRQALGQGPEFLTYFNYEAQQDKSGLPNDRFSAERPEGSISTLTIQRTEQRDSAMYRCASSSGQEANTEAFFGQGTRLTVV.

This clonotype was observed many times. The rearrangement uses TRBV20-1 and TRBJ1-1, with D possibly TRBD1 on 5 matching bases. The CDR3 covers 13 residues. Looked up from germline, CDR1 is DFQATT and CDR2 is SNEGSKA (reference sequence). Trimming took 5 bases from V and 0 from J, leaving 10 bases between them. DNA for the CDR3: TGCAGTGCTGGAAGACAGCTGAACACTGAAGCTTTCTTT. It is translated as CSAGRQLNTEAFF.

This clonotype occurred many times. The J gene is TRBJ2-2, the V gene TRBV5-8, with TRBD2 as a possible D gene (6 bases). Germline V gene lookup returns CDR1 SGHTS and CDR2 YDEGEE. Trimming pared 3 bases from V and 5 bases from J, leaving 14 bases between. This CDR3 has 15 residues. The CDR3 here is CASSSWAGRTGELFF. In DNA, the CDR3 is TGTGCCAGCAGCTCTTGGGCGGGAAGGACCGGGGAGCTGTTTTTT.

This chain links TRBV7-9 with TRBJ2-2; TRBD2 matches 8 bases. The CDR3 is 16 amino acids. The J segment lost 7 bases and the V segment lost 3 bases, leaving 10 bases of the junction unmatched. From germline, CDR1 is SEHNR and CDR2 FQNEAQ (reference sequence). CDR3 protein: CASSFLSGSVGGELFF. The CDR3 DNA is TGTGCCAGCAGCTTTTTGAGCGGGAGCGTCGGCGGGGAGCTGTTTTTT.

V gene TRBV30 combines with J gene TRBJ2-1; tentative D call: TRBD1 (6 bases). Germline-derived CDR1 and CDR2 are GTSNPN and SVGIG (reference sequence). The V end lost 0 bases, the J end lost 6 bases, and 12 bases lay between the germline ends. This CDR3 comprises 14 residues. The CDR3 DNA is TGTGCCTGGAGTGTACTAGTCAGGGGCAATGAGCAGTTCTTC. Amino acids: CAWSVLVRGNEQFF.

This clonotype occurred a few times. The chain recombines TRBV29-1 with TRBJ1-4; no clear D gene. CDR3 length: 13 residues. V was cut by 7 bases and J by 8 bases, with 17 bases left in between. Per the germline V gene, CDR1 is SQVTM and CDR2 is ANQGSEA. For the CDR3, the DNA is TGCAGCGCACAAAGGGAGGCGGGAGAAAAACTGTTTTTT. Its protein product is CSAQREAGEKLFF.

Points on this clonotype: This likely came from a read error, as a far larger clone is one base away. The chain combines TRBV6-5 with TRBJ2-7; a possible D gene is TRBD1 (6 bases). This CDR3 has 13 residues. Germline CDR1 and CDR2: MNHEY and SVGAGI. Written as DNA, the CDR3 is TGTACCAGCAGACGGGACAACACCTACGAGCAGTACTTC. Amino acids: CTSRRDNTYEQYF.

The rearrangement joins TRBV5-1 to TRBJ1-4; the D is unclear. Germline V gene lookup returns CDR1 SGHRS and CDR2 YFSETQ. The CDR3 spans 15 residues. V was clipped by 0 bases and J by 4 bases, with 10 bases between them. The CDR3 reads CASSLVSDYNEKLFF. CDR3 DNA: TGCGCCAGCAGCTTGGTTTCTGACTATAATGAAAAACTGTTTTTT.